This is a list of T cell receptor beta chains from one sample in a study of blood T cell repertoires in COVID-19. TCRdb keeps only in-frame clones here, not all; method: immunoSEQ multiplex PCR. The sample contains over 150,000 clones, over 80% of which appear only once. The sample comprised peripheral blood. The source is a woman between 40 and 55 years old with COVID-19, enrolled during active disease. The conserved cysteine and the conserved F or W are not part of the CDR3 here. D genes are given only for firm matches.

TRBV13,TRBJ2-7,.,13,ASSPYGGYSYEQY
TRBV5-4,TRBJ2-7,.,11,ASSRTAANEQY
TRBV6-6,TRBJ2-2,TRBD2,13,ASRSTSGTSGELF
TRBV5-1,TRBJ1-2,TRBD1,14,ASSSRTGGINYGYT
TRBV4-1,TRBJ2-1,TRBD2,15,ASSQDMTSGGADEQF
TRBV5-4,TRBJ2-7,.,13,ASSLGGAGSGEQY
TRBV5-6,TRBJ2-2,.,14,ASGARVLQKTGELF
TRBV27,TRBJ2-1,.,16,ASSLYPQRHTNYDEQF
TRBV15,TRBJ1-6,.,14,ATSRESGLNNSPLH
TRBV5-6,TRBJ2-7,TRBD1,13,ASSLRTGSPYEQY
TRBV10-2,TRBJ2-3,TRBD1,13,ASRDTGGPTDTQY
TRBV19,TRBJ2-1,TRBD2,17,ATSRRTSGSQGAGNEQF
TRBV7-3,TRBJ1-5,TRBD1,14,ASSLAEDRGNQPQH
TRBV25-1,TRBJ2-5,.,10,ASSEHFETQY
TRBV5-1,TRBJ1-1,.,12,ASSLETGGAEAF
TRBV11-2,TRBJ2-3,.,13,ASSYQRGGTDTQY
TRBV9,TRBJ1-1,.,11,ASSVVGGLEAF
TRBV2,TRBJ1-5,TRBD1,10,ASGTGNQPQH
TRBV28,TRBJ2-1,TRBD2,14,ASSLEFSGRAREQF
TRBV6-5,TRBJ1-4,.,12,ASSSRATNEKLF
TRBV9,TRBJ2-7,.,17,ASSPRRGTQSTFMGEQY
TRBV7-2,TRBJ1-5,.,13,ASTSPGVINQPQH
TRBV4-2,TRBJ2-3,TRBD2,13,ASSQDSGRTDTQY
TRBV6-5,TRBJ1-1,.,9,ASRSPREAF
TRBV15,TRBJ2-7,.,14,ATSGWIQGGVEEQY
TRBV5-4,TRBJ1-3,.,12,ASSLEGTGNTIY
TRBV9,TRBJ2-1,TRBD2,15,ASSVEASGGSYNEQF
TRBV6-6,TRBJ2-7,TRBD1,12,ASSTTGRIYEQY
TRBV28,TRBJ1-6,.,11,ASHTSEVSPLH
TRBV7-3,TRBJ2-3,.,14,ASSLRRAGSTDTQY
TRBV19,TRBJ1-1,.,11,ASSMPVNTEAF
TRBV5-1,TRBJ2-5,TRBD1,14,ASSLGSRTGEETQY
TRBV13,TRBJ1-1,.,11,ASTRLKNTEAF
TRBV7-9,TRBJ2-1,TRBD2,13,ASSPGLAGGGFGF
TRBV7-8,TRBJ2-2,.,11,ASSLARGGELF
TRBV2,TRBJ1-3,.,13,ASSEGLTSGNTIY
TRBV2,TRBJ2-7,TRBD1,12,ASPHGTGEYEQY
TRBV5-4,TRBJ1-4,.,15,ASSLSGTPATNEKLF
TRBV20-1,TRBJ2-3,TRBD1,14,SASGQARGYTDTQY
TRBV7-3,TRBJ2-1,TRBD2,13,ASSLSGRARAEQF
TRBV6-5,TRBJ1-1,.,12,ASSPPTGSTEAF
TRBV27,TRBJ1-1,.,11,ASSFRGNTEAF
TRBV28,TRBJ2-1,.,9,ASSLENEQF
TRBV9,TRBJ1-2,TRBD1,14,ASSGMTGDSDVGYT
TRBV28,TRBJ1-2,.,10,ASSPTDYGYT
TRBV14,TRBJ1-2,.,12,ASSLNRDFYGYT
TRBV15,TRBJ2-7,.,11,ATSPPDRGEQY
TRBV27,TRBJ1-2,.,11,ASSPRTDYGYT
TRBV19,TRBJ2-7,.,11,ASRGTGRDEQY
TRBV27,TRBJ2-1,.,16,ASSLSTDSIPLYNEQF
TRBV11-2,TRBJ2-3,.,12,ASSRGGRTDTQY
TRBV24-1,TRBJ2-1,.,11,ATSDRGQTEQF
TRBV5-5,TRBJ2-1,.,13,ASSRLVASYNEQF
TRBV7-2,TRBJ1-1,.,14,ASRPAGGGRSTEAF
TRBV6-5,TRBJ2-7,.,12,ASGGRTHSYEQY
TRBV9,TRBJ1-2,TRBD1,13,ASSGRDSYNYGYT